These 29 T cell receptor beta chains were sequenced from one sample in a study of blood T cell repertoires in COVID-19 (dated by TCRdb to the early 2020s). Library construction relied on the immunoSEQ multiplex PCR assay. Imported from immuneACCESS, the table was reduced by TCRdb to in-frame sequences with V and J called. These copies leave out some clones; in studies compared against another copy, an unresolved V gene accounts for under half, and the cause of the remainder is not known. This sample gives 100,000 to 150,000 clones in total; about four fifths of them show up just once. 3.5% to 5.5% of the sample is in the top ten clones. What was sequenced was peripheral blood. The receptor set was obtained from a woman aged 70-85 years with acute or convalescent COVID-19.

The chain combines TRBV11-1 with TRBJ1-2; a possible D gene is TRBD1 (6 bases). V was trimmed by 1 base and J by 4 bases, leaving 13 bases between them. Germline V gives CDR1 SGHAT, CDR2 FQDESV (reference sequence). The CDR3 has 15 residues. CDR3 sequence (DNA): TGTGCCAGCAGCTTAGACGCGGGGGCGAGCTATGGCTACACCTTC. Its protein is CASSLDAGASYGYTF.

This clone was counted a single time. V gene TRBV29-1 combines with J gene TRBJ1-1; 7 bases are a match to TRBD1. The CDR3 spans 12 residues. The V and J ends lost 7 bases and 7 bases, in that order; junction bases with no gene match: 9. Germline loops: CDR1 SQVTM, CDR2 ANQGSEA. The CDR3 DNA follows: TGCAGCGCCGTCGGGACAGTGGATGAAGCTTTCTTT. It is translated as CSAVGTVDEAFF. The full variable domain, in which reference TRBV29-1 and TRBJ1-1 provide the parts outside the CDR3, is SAVISQKPSRDICQRGTSLTIQCQVDSQVTMMFWYRQQPGQSLTLIATANQGSEATYESGFVIDKFPISRPNLTFSTLTVSNMSPEDSSIYLCSAVGTVDEAFFGQGTRLTVV.

The chain couples TRBV27 to TRBJ1-2; the D gene is possibly TRBD1 (5 bases). CDR1 MNHEY and CDR2 SMNVEV come from the germline V gene (reference sequence). There are 18 residues in the CDR3. The V gene lost 3 bases and the J gene lost 4 bases, with 24 bases spanning the gap. CDR3 sequence (DNA): TGTGCCAGCAGTTTTCATATGGGGAGGGGTAAACCGATCTATGGCTACACCTTC. Protein sequence: CASSFHMGRGKPIYGYTF.

This clone was picked up many times. This chain joins TRBV11-3 and TRBJ1-1; D is unclear. The CDR3 loop spans 16 amino acids. Germline CDR1 SGHNT, CDR2 YENEEA. Trimming shortened V by 3 bases and J by 3 bases, and 17 bases separated the two germline ends. As DNA, the CDR3 is TGTGCCAGCAGCTTTATCCGTCACGGGGATGACACTGAAGCTTTCTTT. Translating gives CASSFIRHGDDTEAFF. Supplemented by reference TRBV11-3 and TRBJ1-1, the full variable domain reads EAGVVQSPRYKIIEKKQPVAFWCNPISGHNTLYWYLQNLGQGPELLIRYENEEAVDDSQLPKDRFSAERLKGVDSTLKIQPAELGDSAVYLCASSFIRHGDDTEAFFGQGTRLTVV.

The J gene is TRBJ1-2, the V gene TRBV3-1 (or the pseudogene TRBV3-2); D unclear. V was trimmed by 4 bases and J by 8 bases, leaving 17 bases between them. The germline CDR1 and CDR2 sequences are LGHDT and YNNKEL (reference sequence). This CDR3 is built from 14 residues. This CDR3 is CASSPLGERRGYTF. In DNA form, the CDR3 reads TGTGCCAGCAGCCCCTTAGGTGAAAGGCGGGGCTACACCTTC.

The chain combines TRBV6-5 with TRBJ2-5; possible D gene TRBD2, 7 bases. CDR3 size: 16 residues. CDR1 is MNHEY, CDR2 SVGAGI, per germline. V was pared by 0 bases and J by 5 bases, with 16 bases between. The CDR3 loop is CASSYSIPGGAETQYF. The CDR3, as DNA: TGTGCCAGCAGTTACTCGATTCCTGGGGGGGCTGAGACCCAGTACTTC.

The gene calls are TRBV4-1 and TRBJ1-1, with TRBD1 identical over 8 bases. The CDR3 runs 15 residues. Looked up from germline, CDR1 is MGHRA and CDR2 is YSYEKL. V gave up 2 bases and J gave up 4 bases; unmatched junction bases: 6. This CDR3 is CASSQRGDRSTEAFF. CDR3 nucleotide sequence: TGCGCCAGCAGCCAAAGGGGGGACAGGTCCACTGAAGCTTTCTTT.

The chain links TRBV28 to TRBJ1-2; TRBD1 aligns across 8 bases. The CDR3 is made up of 14 amino acids. CDR1 MDHEN and CDR2 SYDVKM come from the germline V gene. V gave up 2 bases and J gave up 8 bases; unmatched junction bases: 7. The CDR3 region has the DNA TGTGCCAGCAGTTTACTTGACAGGGGAGGGGGCTACACCTTC. Translated: CASSLLDRGGGYTF.

V usage is TRBV6-5 and J usage is TRBJ2-1, with 7 positions matching TRBD1. The V gene end was trimmed by 2 bases and the J gene end by 5 bases; junction bases not matched to a gene: 3. This CDR3 is 14 amino acids long. Germline lookup yields CDR1 MNHEY and CDR2 SVGAGI. The DNA of the CDR3 is TGTGCCAGCAGTTACGACAGGGTAGACAATGAGCAGTTCTTC. This sequence encodes CASSYDRVDNEQFF.

The table lists this clone with a few counts. This chain links TRBV18 with TRBJ1-1, with unresolved D. The CDR3 consists of 13 residues. Trimming left V 6 bases short and J 1 base short, with 9 bases between. The germline V gene has CDR1 KGHSH and CDR2 LQKENI. The CDR3 reads CASSSTQNTEAFF. The CDR3 nucleotides read TGTGCCAGCTCGTCGACTCAGAACACTGAAGCTTTCTTT. Full variable domain (remainder filled in from reference TRBV18 and TRBJ1-1): NAGVMQNPRHLVRRRGQEARLRCSPMKGHSHVYWYRQLPEEGLKFMVYLQKENIIDESGMPKERFSAEFPKEGPSILRIQQVVRGDSAAYFCASSSTQNTEAFFGQGTRLTVV.

The V call is TRBV21-1, the J call TRBJ1-1. TRBV21-1 is given as a pseudogene. The CDR3 is made up of 14 amino acids. CDR3 region: CASSRNNEDTEAFF. In DNA form, the CDR3 reads TGTGCCAGCAGCCGGAACAATGAGGACACTGAAGCTTTCTTT.

The chain uses TRBV2 and TRBJ1-4; D gene uncertain. The CDR3 has 14 amino acids. Germline V gene lookup returns CDR1 SNHLY and CDR2 FYNNEI. V was clipped by 7 bases and J by 2 bases, with 11 bases between them. This CDR3 reads CASTAARTNEKLFF. For the CDR3, the DNA is TGTGCCAGCACAGCGGCTAGGACTAATGAAAAACTGTTTTTT.

The chain combines TRBV27 with TRBJ1-4; 12 nucleotides line up with TRBD1. This CDR3 has 15 amino acids. Germline CDR1 is MNHEY and CDR2 is SMNVEV (reference sequence). V lost 11 bases and J lost 3; bases outside the gene matches: 7. Here the CDR3 DNA reads TGTGCCTCGGGGGACAGGGGGCGGGCTAATGAAAAACTGTTTTTT. It codes for CASGDRGRANEKLFF.

CDR3 residues: CASSLAPSGNYGYTF. The CDR3 DNA reads as TGTGCCAGCAGCTTAGCACCGTCGGGGAACTATGGCTACACCTTC. The chain couples TRBV7-9 to TRBJ1-2; D is ambiguous. Germline-derived CDR1 and CDR2 are SEHNR and FQNEAQ (reference sequence). CDR3 length: 15 amino acids. The V end was cut by 0 bases, the J end by 2 bases, with 10 bases between.

This clone was seen just once. This chain joins TRBV10-3 and TRBJ2-5, with 7 bases matching TRBD2. The CDR3 runs to 13 residues. Germline values: CDR1 ENHRY, CDR2 SYGVKD. V dropped 10 bases and J dropped 1; count of bases not matched to a gene: 6. The CDR3 DNA follows: TGTGCCACCGCTAGCGGCGGCCAAGAGACCCAGTACTTC. It yields the protein CATASGGQETQYF.

Details on this clone: A read error may produce the germline difference seen at one junction end. The chain carries TRBV5-4 and TRBJ1-4; D is uncertain. This CDR3 has 12 amino acids. The germline gives CDR1 SGHNT, CDR2 YYREEE (reference sequence). The CDR3 DNA sequence: TGTGCCAGCAGCTTGGCCCGAGGAAAAACTGTTTTT. It is translated as CASSLARGKTVF.

This clone has just a few counts. The chain has TRBV10-3 and TRBJ1-4, with a weak D call TRBD1 (6 bases). The CDR3 totals 15 residues. The germline CDR1 and CDR2 sequences are ENHRY and SYGVKD. Trimming left V 3 bases short and J 4 bases short, with 12 bases between. CDR3 DNA sequence: TGTGCCATCAGTGAAGAGGGGGGGAATAATGAAAAACTGTTTTTT. This codes for CAISEEGGNNEKLFF.

The chain is built from TRBV30 and TRBJ1-1; D unclear. With 0 bases removed from V and 5 bases from J, the gap between germline ends came to 10 bases. Germline-derived CDR1 and CDR2 are GTSNPN and SVGIG (reference sequence). The CDR3 contains 13 residues. The CDR3 nucleotides read TGTGCCTGGAGTGTTGCCGCACAGACTGAAGCTTTCTTT. This translates into CAWSVAAQTEAFF.

The chain is built from TRBV6-1 and TRBJ1-2; no clear D. The V and J ends lost 0 bases and 5 bases respectively, with 16 bases between them. The CDR3 has 16 residues. CDR1 and CDR2 (germline): MNHNS, SASEGT. The CDR3, as DNA: TGTGCCAGCAGTGAAGCTAGCCAGGCGAGAGGGTATGGCTACACCTTC. Its translation is CASSEASQARGYGYTF.

The table lists this clone with a few counts. V usage is TRBV11-3 and J usage is TRBJ2-3, with TRBD2 matching over 7 bases. The CDR3 extends over 14 amino acids. Per the germline V gene, CDR1 is SGHNT and CDR2 is YENEEA. With V trimmed by 5 bases and J by 1 base, 3 bases remained unmatched. CDR3: CASSAAGGTDTQYF. Written as DNA, the CDR3 is TGTGCCAGCAGCGCTGCGGGAGGCACAGATACGCAGTATTTT.

The chain carries TRBV4-1 and TRBJ1-3; 7 positions agree with TRBD1. The V gene end was trimmed by 1 base and the J gene end by 0 bases; junction bases not matched to a gene: 9. The germline gives CDR1 MGHRA, CDR2 YSYEKL. This CDR3 is 18 amino acids long. The CDR3 coding sequence is TGCGCCAGCAGCCAAGGTATGGCCCGGACAGGCTCTGGAAACACCATATATTTT. Translation: CASSQGMARTGSGNTIYF.

The genes are TRBV29-1 and TRBJ2-3; maybe TRBD1 (6 bases). The V and J ends lost 8 bases and 1 base respectively, with 16 bases between them. The CDR3 consists of 14 residues. Germline CDR1 SQVTM, CDR2 ANQGSEA. The CDR3 DNA follows: TGCAGCCTTAAGAAAGCAGGGGGCACAGATACGCAGTATTTT. Translated, it gives CSLKKAGGTDTQYF.

This clone was seen more than once but under ten times. The chain has TRBV5-4 and TRBJ2-3; D not certain. CDR1 SGHNT and CDR2 YYREEE come from the germline V gene (reference sequence). This CDR3 is built from 12 residues. V gave up 5 bases and J gave up 6 bases, with 10 bases separating them. The CDR3: CASRRDWDTQYF. The CDR3 nucleotides read TGTGCCAGCAGACGAGATTGGGATACGCAGTATTTT.

The chain links TRBV20-1 to TRBJ2-3; D not certain. Trimming took 5 bases from V and 10 from J, leaving 13 bases between them. The CDR3 extends over 11 amino acids. Germline loops: CDR1 DFQATT, CDR2 SNEGSKA (reference sequence). This chain's CDR3 is CSAPSGSPQYF. CDR3 coding DNA: TGCAGTGCTCCTTCTGGCTCCCCGCAGTATTTT.

The chain combines TRBV6-2 or TRBV6-3 with TRBJ1-6; a weak D match, TRBD1 (6 bases). Trimming stripped 5 bases from V and 5 bases from J, with 16 bases between. This CDR3 is built from 16 residues. Germline loops: CDR1 MNHEY, CDR2 SVGEGT. In DNA, the CDR3 is TGTGCCAGCAGTCCCCTGCGGGGGGCGAATAATTCACCCCTCCACTTT. Translation: CASSPLRGANNSPLHF.

Worth noting for this clone: The sample contains more than one DNA sequence encoding this CDR3. This chain connects TRBV12-3 or TRBV12-4 to TRBJ1-2, with 7 nucleotides matching TRBD1. The CDR3 consists of 12 residues. With 5 bases clipped from V and 4 bases from J, the junction kept 1 base outside the gene matches. For the CDR3, the DNA is TGTGCCAGCAGTACAGGGGTCTATGGCTACACCTTC. This codes for CASSTGVYGYTF.

The chain has TRBV4-1 and TRBJ2-1, with 7 bases lining up with TRBD1. V shed 5 bases, J shed 8 bases, and the junction held 12 bases outside the gene matches. CDR1 is MGHRA and CDR2 is YSYEKL in the germline V gene. CDR3 size: 15 residues. The CDR3: CASSARGTESDEQFF. Here the CDR3 DNA reads TGCGCCAGCAGCGCCAGAGGGACAGAAAGCGATGAGCAGTTCTTC.

This clone was observed a single time. The chain joins TRBV7-8 to TRBJ2-2; TRBD1 matches 8 bases. The CDR3 consists of 15 residues. Germline assignment: CDR1 SGHVS and CDR2 FQNEAQ. Trimming removed 5 bases from V and 3 bases from J; junction bases left unmatched: 5. The DNA of the CDR3 is TGTGCCAGCAGCCCTCGACAGGGGTACACCGGGGAGCTGTTTTTT. Protein product: CASSPRQGYTGELFF.

This clone was observed once. The rearrangement uses TRBV7-2 and TRBJ2-1; D is undetermined. Germline loops: CDR1 SGHTA, CDR2 FQGNSA. Trimming pared 4 bases from V and 4 bases from J, leaving 11 bases between. The CDR3 runs 14 residues. The CDR3 region has the DNA TGTGCCAGCAGCTCCGGGTTCATTTACAATGAGCAGTTCTTC. As protein: CASSSGFIYNEQFF.